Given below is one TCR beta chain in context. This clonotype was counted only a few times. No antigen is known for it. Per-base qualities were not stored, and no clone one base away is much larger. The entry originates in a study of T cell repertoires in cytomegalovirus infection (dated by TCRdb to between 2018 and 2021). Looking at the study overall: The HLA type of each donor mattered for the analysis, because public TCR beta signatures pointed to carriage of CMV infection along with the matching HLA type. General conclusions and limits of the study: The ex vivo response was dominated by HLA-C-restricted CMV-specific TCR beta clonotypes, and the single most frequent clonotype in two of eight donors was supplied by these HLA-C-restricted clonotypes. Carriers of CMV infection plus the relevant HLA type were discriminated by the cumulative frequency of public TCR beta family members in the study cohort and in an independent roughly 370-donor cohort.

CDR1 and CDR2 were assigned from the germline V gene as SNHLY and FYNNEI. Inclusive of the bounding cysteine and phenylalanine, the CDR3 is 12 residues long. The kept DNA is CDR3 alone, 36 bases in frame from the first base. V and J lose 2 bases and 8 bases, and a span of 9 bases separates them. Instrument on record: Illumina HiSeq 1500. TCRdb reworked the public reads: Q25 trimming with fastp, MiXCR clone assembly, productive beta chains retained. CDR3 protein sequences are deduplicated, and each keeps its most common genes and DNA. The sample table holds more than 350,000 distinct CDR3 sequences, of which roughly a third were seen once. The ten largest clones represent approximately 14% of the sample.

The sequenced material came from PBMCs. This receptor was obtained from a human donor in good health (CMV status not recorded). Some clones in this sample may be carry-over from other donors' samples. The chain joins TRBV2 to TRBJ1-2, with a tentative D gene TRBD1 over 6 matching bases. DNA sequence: TGTGCCAGCAGTGAAAGGGGGATGGGCTACACCTTC. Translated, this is CASSERGMGYTF.